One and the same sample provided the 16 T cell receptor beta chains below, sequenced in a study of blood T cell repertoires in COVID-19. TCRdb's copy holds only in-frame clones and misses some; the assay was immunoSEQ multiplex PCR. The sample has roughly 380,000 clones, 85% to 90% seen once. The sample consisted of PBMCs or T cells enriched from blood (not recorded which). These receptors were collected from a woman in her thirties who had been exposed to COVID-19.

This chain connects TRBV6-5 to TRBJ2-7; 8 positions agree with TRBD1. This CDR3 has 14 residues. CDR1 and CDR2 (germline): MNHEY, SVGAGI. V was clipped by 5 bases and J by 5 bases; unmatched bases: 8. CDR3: CASSHLTGDHEQYF. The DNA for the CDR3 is TGTGCCAGCAGTCACCTGACAGGGGACCACGAGCAGTACTTC.

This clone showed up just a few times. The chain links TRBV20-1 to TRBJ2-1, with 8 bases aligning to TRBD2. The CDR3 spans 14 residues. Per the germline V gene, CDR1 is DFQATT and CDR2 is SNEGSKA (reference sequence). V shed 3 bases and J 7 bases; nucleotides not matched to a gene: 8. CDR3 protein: CSASTGRGDNEQFF. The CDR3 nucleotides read TGCAGTGCTAGTACCGGGAGGGGGGATAATGAGCAGTTCTTC.

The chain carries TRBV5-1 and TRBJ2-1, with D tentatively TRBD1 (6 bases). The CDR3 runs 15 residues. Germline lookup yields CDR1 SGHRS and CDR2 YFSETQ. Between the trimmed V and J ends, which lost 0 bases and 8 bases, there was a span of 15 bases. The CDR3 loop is CASSLVSTSGDEQFF. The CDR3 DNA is TGCGCCAGCAGCTTGGTTTCAACCTCAGGGGATGAGCAGTTCTTC.

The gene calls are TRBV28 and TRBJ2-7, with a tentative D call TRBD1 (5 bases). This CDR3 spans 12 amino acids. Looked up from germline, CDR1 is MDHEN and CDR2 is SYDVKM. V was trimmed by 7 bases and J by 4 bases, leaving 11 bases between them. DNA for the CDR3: TGTGCCAGCAAAGCCAGGGATTACGAGCAGTACTTC. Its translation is CASKARDYEQYF.

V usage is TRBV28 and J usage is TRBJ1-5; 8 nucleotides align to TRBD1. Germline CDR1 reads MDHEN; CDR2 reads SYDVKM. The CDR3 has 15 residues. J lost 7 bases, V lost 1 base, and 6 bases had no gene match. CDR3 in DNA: TGTGCCAGCAGTTTATCGACAGGGGCGGGGCAGCCCCAGCATTTT. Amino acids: CASSLSTGAGQPQHF.

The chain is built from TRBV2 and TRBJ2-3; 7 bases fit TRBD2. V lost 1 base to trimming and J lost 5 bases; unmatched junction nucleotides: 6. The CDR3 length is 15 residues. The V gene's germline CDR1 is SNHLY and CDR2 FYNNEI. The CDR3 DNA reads TGTGCCAGCAGTGAAGAGCGGGGAGGGATAGATACGCAGTATTTT. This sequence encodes CASSEERGGIDTQYF.

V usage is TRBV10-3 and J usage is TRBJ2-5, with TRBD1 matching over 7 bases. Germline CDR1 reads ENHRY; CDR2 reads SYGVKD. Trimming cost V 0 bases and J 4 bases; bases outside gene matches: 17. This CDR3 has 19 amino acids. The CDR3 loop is CAISESNLRQGRLGETQYF. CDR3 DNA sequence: TGTGCCATCAGTGAGTCGAATCTGAGACAGGGACGGTTAGGAGAGACCCAGTACTTC.

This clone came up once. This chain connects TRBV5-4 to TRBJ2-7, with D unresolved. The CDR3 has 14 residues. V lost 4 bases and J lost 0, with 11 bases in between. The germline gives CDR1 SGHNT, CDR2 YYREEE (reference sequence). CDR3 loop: CASSTTESSYEQYF. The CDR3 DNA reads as TGTGCCAGCAGCACCACGGAGAGCTCCTACGAGCAGTACTTC. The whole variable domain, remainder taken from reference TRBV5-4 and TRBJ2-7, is ETGVTQSPTHLIKTRGQQVTLRCSSQSGHNTVSWYQQALGQGPQFIFQYYREEENGRGNFPPRFSGLQFPNYSSELNVNALELDDSALYLCASSTTESSYEQYFGPGTRLTVT.

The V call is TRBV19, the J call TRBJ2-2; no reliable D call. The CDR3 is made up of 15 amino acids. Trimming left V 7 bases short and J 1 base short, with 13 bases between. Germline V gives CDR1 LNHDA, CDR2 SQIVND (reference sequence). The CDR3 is CASTLRGRNTGELFF. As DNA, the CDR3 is TGTGCCAGTACCCTGCGAGGCAGGAACACCGGGGAGCTGTTTTTT.

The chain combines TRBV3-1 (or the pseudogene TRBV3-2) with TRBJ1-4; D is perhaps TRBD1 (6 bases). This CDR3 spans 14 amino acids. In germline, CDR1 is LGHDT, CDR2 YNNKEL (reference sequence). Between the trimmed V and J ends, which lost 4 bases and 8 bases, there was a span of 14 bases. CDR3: CASSLRTDKEKLFF. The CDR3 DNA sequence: TGTGCCAGCAGCCTTAGGACAGATAAGGAAAAACTGTTTTTT.

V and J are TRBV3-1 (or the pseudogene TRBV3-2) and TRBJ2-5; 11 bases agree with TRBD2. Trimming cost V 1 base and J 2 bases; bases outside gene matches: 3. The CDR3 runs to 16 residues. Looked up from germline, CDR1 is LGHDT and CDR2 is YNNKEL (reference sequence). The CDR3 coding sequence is TGTGCCAGCAGCCAAGTCGGGACTAGCGGACAAGAGACCCAGTACTTC. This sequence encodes CASSQVGTSGQETQYF.

CDR3 sequence (DNA): TGCGCCAGCAGTGAGGCTTCGGGGATCTCTGGAAACACCATATATTTT. Protein sequence: CASSEASGISGNTIYF. This chain uses TRBV10-2 with TRBJ1-3, with unresolved D. CDR1 is WSHSY, CDR2 SAAADI, per germline. V was cut by 2 bases and J by 0 bases, with 11 bases left in between. This CDR3 spans 16 amino acids.

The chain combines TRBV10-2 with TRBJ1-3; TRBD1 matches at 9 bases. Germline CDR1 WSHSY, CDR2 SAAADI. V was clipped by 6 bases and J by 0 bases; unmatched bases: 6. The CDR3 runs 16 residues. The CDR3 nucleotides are TGCGCCAGCAGCAAAGACAGGGGGACCTCTGGAAACACCATATATTTT. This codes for CASSKDRGTSGNTIYF.

The CDR3 is CASSIQGAPGEQYF. CDR3 DNA sequence: TGTGCCAGCTCGATCCAGGGGGCGCCGGGCGAGCAGTACTTC. The chain uses TRBV18 and TRBJ2-7; 8 nucleotides agree with TRBD1. The J segment lost 6 bases and the V segment lost 6 bases, leaving 10 bases of the junction unmatched. The germline V gene has CDR1 KGHSH and CDR2 LQKENI. This CDR3 is 14 amino acids long.

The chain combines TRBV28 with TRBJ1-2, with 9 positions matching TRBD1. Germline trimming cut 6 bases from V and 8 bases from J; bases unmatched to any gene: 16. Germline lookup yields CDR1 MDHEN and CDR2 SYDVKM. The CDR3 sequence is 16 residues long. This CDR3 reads CASSSPGQGQLYGYTF. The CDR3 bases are TGTGCCAGCAGCAGCCCCGGACAGGGGCAACTCTACGGCTACACCTTC.

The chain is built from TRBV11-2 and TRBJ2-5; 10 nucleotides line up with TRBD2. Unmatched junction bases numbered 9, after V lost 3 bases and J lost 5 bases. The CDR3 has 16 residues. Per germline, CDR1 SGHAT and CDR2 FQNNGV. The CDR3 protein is CASSLLSGRVWETQYF. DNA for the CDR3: TGTGCCAGCAGCTTGCTAAGCGGGAGGGTTTGGGAGACCCAGTACTTC.